This entry lists 28 T cell receptor beta chains sequenced from one sample in a study of blood T cell repertoires in COVID-19. The repertoire was sequenced with immunoSEQ multiplex PCR; TCRdb's copy has only in-frame clones and lacks some. The data hold some 70,000 clones, with approximately 90% observed a single time. Sample: peripheral blood. The origin of the receptors is a woman older than 75 with active COVID-19.

The chain employs TRBV19 and TRBJ2-5, with 7 nucleotides matching TRBD1. The ends lost 5 bases at V and 5 bases at J; junction bases unmatched: 11. This CDR3 comprises 15 residues. Germline V lookup: CDR1 LNHDA, CDR2 SQIVND (reference sequence). CDR3 sequence (DNA): TGTGCCAGTAGTGTTCCTACAGGGGTCGGGGAGACCCAGTACTTC. Amino acid sequence: CASSVPTGVGETQYF.

The gene calls are TRBV30 and TRBJ1-2; 10 nucleotides align to TRBD1. This CDR3 spans 17 amino acids. Germline assignment: CDR1 GTSNPN and CDR2 SVGIG (reference sequence). V dropped 3 bases and J dropped 4; count of bases not matched to a gene: 14. Here the CDR3 DNA reads TGTGCCTGGAGAATGTTGGCGGAAGGGACAGGGGTCTATGGCTACACCTTC. Residues: CAWRMLAEGTGVYGYTF.

The J gene is TRBJ2-7, the V gene TRBV6-2 or TRBV6-3; D ambiguous. V was pared by 1 base and J by 1 base, with 14 bases between. This CDR3 region has 16 residues. The germline V gene has CDR1 MNHEY and CDR2 SVGEGT. The CDR3 sequence: CASSYYIWAGSYEQYF. The CDR3 region has the DNA TGTGCCAGCAGTTACTATATCTGGGCCGGATCCTACGAGCAGTACTTC.

The rearrangement links TRBV27 to TRBJ1-5, with 8 bases aligning to TRBD1. The CDR3 sequence is 15 residues long. CDR1 and CDR2 from the germline V gene are MNHEY and SMNVEV (reference sequence). Losses at the gene ends were 4 bases for V and 2 bases for J; bases not matched to a gene: 4. The CDR3 sequence: CASSSDRAGNQPQHF. The CDR3 DNA reads TGTGCCAGCAGTTCGGACAGGGCGGGCAATCAGCCCCAGCATTTT.

The chain combines TRBV2 with TRBJ1-6; 8 bases match TRBD1. The CDR3 spans 14 residues. Germline V lookup: CDR1 SNHLY, CDR2 FYNNEI. V was clipped by 4 bases and J by 7 bases; unmatched bases: 3. The CDR3 region is CASSATGENSPLHF. Here the CDR3 DNA reads TGTGCCAGCAGTGCGACAGGGGAAAATTCACCCCTCCACTTT.

CDR3 region: CASSLSPGQGSNTGELFF. The CDR3 DNA sequence: TGTGCCAGCAGCTTATCCCCGGGACAGGGCTCGAACACCGGGGAGCTGTTTTTT. This chain links TRBV11-3 with TRBJ2-2; 9 nucleotides agree with TRBD1. J lost 0 bases, V lost 2 bases, and 7 bases had no gene match. The CDR3 is made up of 18 amino acids. CDR1 SGHNT and CDR2 YENEEA come from the germline V gene.

The rearrangement uses TRBV7-8 and TRBJ2-3; 10 bases are shared with TRBD2. The CDR3 totals 15 residues. CDR1 is SGHVS and CDR2 is FQNEAQ in the germline V gene. With 7 bases clipped from V and 2 bases from J, the junction kept 6 bases outside the gene matches. CDR3 coding DNA: TGTGCCAGCATACTAGCGGGATTCCCCACAGATACGCAGTATTTT. Amino acid sequence: CASILAGFPTDTQYF.

This chain connects TRBV7-9 to TRBJ1-1; D perhaps matches TRBD1 (5 bases). CDR1 is SEHNR and CDR2 is FQNEAQ in the germline V gene (reference sequence). The CDR3 has 14 residues. V lost 4 bases and J lost 4, with 13 bases in between. The CDR3: CASSSSGPGTEAFF. CDR3 in DNA: TGTGCCAGCAGCTCCTCAGGGCCGGGCACTGAAGCTTTCTTT.

The chain joins TRBV24-1 to TRBJ2-6, with TRBD2 as a possible D gene (6 bases). The CDR3 spans 16 residues. The ends were cut back, 4 bases at V and 3 bases at J, with 12 bases in the middle. Looked up from germline, CDR1 is KGHDR and CDR2 is SFDVKD. In DNA, the CDR3 is TGTGCCACCAGTGAGCAGGGACTTGGTGGGGCCAACGTCCTGACTTTC. It codes for CATSEQGLGGANVLTF.

V usage is TRBV3-1 (or the pseudogene TRBV3-2) and J usage is TRBJ2-1, with D tentatively TRBD2 (7 bases). Trimming cost V 2 bases and J 5 bases, with 16 bases left between them. The CDR3 sequence is 16 residues long. CDR1 is LGHDT, CDR2 YNNKEL, per germline (reference sequence). This CDR3 is CASSQRGAPRDNEQFF. The CDR3 DNA reads as TGTGCCAGCAGCCAACGGGGGGCCCCCCGGGACAATGAGCAGTTCTTC.

The rearrangement uses TRBV11-2 and TRBJ2-1; 11 nucleotides align to TRBD2. After removal of 8 bases from V and 0 bases from J, the junction contained 9 bases not matched to a gene. The CDR3 totals 17 residues. CDR1 is SGHAT, CDR2 FQNNGV, per germline. CDR3 nucleotides: TGTGCCAGCGCATCCGGGACTAGCGGAACCTCCTACAATGAGCAGTTCTTC. This encodes CASASGTSGTSYNEQFF.

This clone showed up just once. J is TRBJ2-5 and V is TRBV7-2; 8 positions agree with TRBD1. With V trimmed by 5 bases and J by 5 bases, 13 bases remained unmatched. CDR3 length equals 16 residues. The germline gives CDR1 SGHTA, CDR2 FQGNSA. The CDR3 loop reads CASSPDRTGPGETQYF. The CDR3 region has the DNA TGTGCCAGCAGCCCCGATCGGACAGGGCCGGGGGAGACCCAGTACTTC. Using reference TRBV7-2 and TRBJ2-5 for the parts outside the CDR3, the full variable domain is GAGVSQSPSNKVTEKGKDVELRCDPISGHTALYWYRQSLGQGLEFLIYFQGNSAPDKSGLPSDRFSAERTGGSVSTLTIQRTQQEDSAVYLCASSPDRTGPGETQYFGPGTRLLVL.

The J gene is TRBJ2-7, the V gene TRBV15; 7 nucleotides agree with TRBD1. The CDR3 contains 13 residues. Unmatched junction bases numbered 4, after V lost 4 bases and J lost 4 bases. CDR1 LNHNV and CDR2 YYDKDF come from the germline V gene (reference sequence). Here the CDR3 DNA reads TGTGCCACCAGCACCGGACAGGAATACGAGCAGTACTTC. Translation gives CATSTGQEYEQYF.

This chain joins TRBV18 and TRBJ2-7; 7 positions agree with TRBD1. The V gene's germline CDR1 is KGHSH and CDR2 LQKENI. V lost 8 bases and J lost 5; bases outside the gene matches: 3. The CDR3 runs 11 residues. The CDR3 sequence is CASGQANEQYF. In DNA form, the CDR3 reads TGTGCCAGCGGACAGGCCAACGAGCAGTACTTC.

This sequence joins TRBV28 and TRBJ2-2, with 13 bases aligning to TRBD2. This CDR3 is 17 amino acids long. Trimming at V came to 5 bases and at J to 10 bases, leaving 13 bases not matched to a gene. Germline assignment: CDR1 MDHEN and CDR2 SYDVKM. CDR3 in DNA: TGTGCCAGCAGTAGCCAAATTCTGACTAGCGGGAGGCTGGAGCTGTTTTTT. It translates to CASSSQILTSGRLELFF.

The chain is built from TRBV28 and TRBJ2-7; possibly TRBD2 for D (5 bases). V gave up 3 bases and J gave up 2 bases, with 8 bases separating them. This CDR3 is 13 amino acids long. The germline CDR1 and CDR2 sequences are MDHEN and SYDVKM. In DNA, the CDR3 is TGTGCCAGCAGTTTGGGGAGCACCTACGAGCAGTACTTC. Protein product: CASSLGSTYEQYF.

The chain links TRBV18 to TRBJ2-1; 10 bases agree with TRBD2. There are 14 residues in the CDR3. V dropped 5 bases and J dropped 12; count of bases not matched to a gene: 10. The germline V gene has CDR1 KGHSH and CDR2 LQKENI. CDR3 amino acids: CASSMTSGPARQFF. The CDR3, as DNA: TGTGCCAGCTCAATGACTAGCGGGCCTGCTCGGCAGTTCTTC.

V usage is TRBV25-1 and J usage is TRBJ2-5, with a possible D match to TRBD1 (5 bases). V was pared by 1 base and J by 5 bases, with 11 bases between. Germline CDR1 is MGHDK and CDR2 is SYGVNS. This CDR3 has 14 amino acids. CDR3: CASSESDSVETQYF. CDR3 in DNA: TGTGCCAGCAGTGAATCCGACAGTGTGGAGACCCAGTACTTC. The whole variable domain, remainder taken from reference TRBV25-1 and TRBJ2-5, is EADIYQTPRYLVIGTGKKITLECSQTMGHDKMYWYQQDPGMELHLIHYSYGVNSTEKGDLSSESTVSRIRTEHFPLTLESARPSHTSQYLCASSESDSVETQYFGPGTRLLVL.

This clone has just one count. The chain employs TRBV28 and TRBJ2-2, with D possibly being TRBD1 (5 bases). Per the germline V gene, CDR1 is MDHEN and CDR2 is SYDVKM. V shed 1 base and J shed 0 bases, with 12 bases lying between them. The CDR3 runs to 17 residues. The CDR3, as DNA: TGTGCCAGCAGTTTATTGGCGGCAGGGACGAACACCGGGGAGCTGTTTTTT. This translates into CASSLLAAGTNTGELFF.

The CDR3 DNA reads TGTGCCAGCAGCTCAATCAGGGGCCCCTACGAGCAGTACTTC. Translating it yields CASSSIRGPYEQYF. The chain uses TRBV7-9 and TRBJ2-7, with D maybe TRBD1 (6 bases). CDR3 length: 14 amino acids. The germline V gene encodes CDR1 SEHNR and CDR2 FQNEAQ (reference sequence). The V end was cut by 4 bases, the J end by 2 bases, with 12 bases between.

V is TRBV13 and J is TRBJ1-2; possibly TRBD1 for D (6 bases). The CDR3 consists of 15 residues. V lost 2 bases, J lost 3 bases, and 13 bases lay in between. Germline values: CDR1 PRHDT, CDR2 FYEKMQ (reference sequence). The CDR3 sequence: CASSLYGGDDYGYTF. The CDR3 DNA reads as TGTGCCAGCAGCTTATATGGGGGCGATGACTATGGCTACACCTTC.

The chain joins TRBV6-7 to TRBJ1-2; D is unclear. TRBV6-7 is treated as an ORF (open reading frame) with a function not yet certain. The CDR3 is 14 amino acids. V dropped 4 bases and J dropped 2 bases, with 11 bases sitting between them. CDR3 sequence: CASSWEIGNYGYTF. The CDR3 nucleotides are TGTGCCAGCAGTTGGGAGATCGGGAACTATGGCTACACCTTC.

The chain has TRBV29-1 and TRBJ1-1, with D perhaps TRBD1 (6 bases). The CDR3 spans 13 residues. V was cut by 7 bases and J by 1 base, with 13 bases left in between. CDR1 is SQVTM and CDR2 is ANQGSEA in the germline V gene. CDR3 nucleotide sequence: TGCAGCGGAAACAGGGAGGGGAACACTGAAGCTTTCTTT. Amino acid sequence: CSGNREGNTEAFF. The whole variable domain, filled in from reference TRBV29-1 and TRBJ1-1, reads SAVISQKPSRDICQRGTSLTIQCQVDSQVTMMFWYRQQPGQSLTLIATANQGSEATYESGFVIDKFPISRPNLTFSTLTVSNMSPEDSSIYLCSGNREGNTEAFFGQGTRLTVV.

The V call is TRBV5-1, the J call TRBJ2-1; 10 positions match TRBD1. This CDR3 has 16 residues. Germline V gene data show CDR1 as SGHRS and CDR2 as YFSETQ. V shed 5 bases and J 3 bases; nucleotides not matched to a gene: 8. As DNA, the CDR3 is TGCGCCAGCAGGCAAGAGGGACAGGGGAACTACAATGAGCAGTTCTTC. Encoded protein: CASRQEGQGNYNEQFF.

V and J are TRBV11-1 and TRBJ2-7; 8 bases map to TRBD1. Germline V gives CDR1 SGHAT, CDR2 FQDESV (reference sequence). V gave up 5 bases and J gave up 0 bases; unmatched junction bases: 3. CDR3 length: 14 residues. The CDR3, as DNA: TGTGCCAGCAGCCGGGGACAGGCCTCCTACGAGCAGTACTTC. This gives the protein CASSRGQASYEQYF.

The chain carries TRBV18 and TRBJ2-3; 9 nucleotides align to TRBD2. Germline V gene lookup returns CDR1 KGHSH and CDR2 LQKENI. V shed 3 bases and J 2 bases; nucleotides not matched to a gene: 6. The CDR3 consists of 16 residues. The CDR3 DNA sequence: TGTGCCAGCTCACCCCCCCGCGGGAGGGCCACAGATACGCAGTATTTT. Residues: CASSPPRGRATDTQYF.

This clone has only one observation. The genes are TRBV6-2 or TRBV6-3 and TRBJ2-5, with 11 bases identical to TRBD2. V trimming: 5 bases; J trimming: 6 bases; junction bases outside the gene matches: 8. CDR1 and CDR2 from the germline V gene are MNHEY and SVGEGT. The CDR3 sequence is 15 residues long. The CDR3 reads CASSIAGGPVKTQYF. CDR3 nucleotide sequence: TGTGCCAGCAGTATAGCGGGAGGGCCGGTTAAGACCCAGTACTTC.

The J gene is TRBJ2-1, the V gene TRBV5-8, with unresolved D. With 6 bases removed from V and 4 bases from J, the gap between germline ends came to 5 bases. This CDR3 contains 11 residues. Germline CDR1 reads SGHTS; CDR2 reads YDEGEE. CDR3 bases: TGTGCCAGCACCGGGTACAATGAGCAGTTCTTC. Translation: CASTGYNEQFF.